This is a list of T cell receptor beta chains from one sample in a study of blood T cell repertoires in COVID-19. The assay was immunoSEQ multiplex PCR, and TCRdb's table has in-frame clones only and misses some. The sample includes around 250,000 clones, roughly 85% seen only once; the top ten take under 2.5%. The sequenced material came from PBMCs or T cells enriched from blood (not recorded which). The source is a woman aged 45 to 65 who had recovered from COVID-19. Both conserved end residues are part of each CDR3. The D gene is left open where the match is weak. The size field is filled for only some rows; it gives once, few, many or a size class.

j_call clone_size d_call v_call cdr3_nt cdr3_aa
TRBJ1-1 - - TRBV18 TGTGCCAGCTCACCATTTAGGGAGTCGGACACTGAAGCTTTCTTT CASSPFRESDTEAFF
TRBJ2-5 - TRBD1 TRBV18 TGTGCCAGCTCCCCGTCTGGACAGGGAAGGACCCAAGAGACCCAGTACTTC CASSPSGQGRTQETQYF
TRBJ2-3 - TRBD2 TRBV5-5 TGTGCCAGCAGCTTATGGACTAGCGGGAGGTTCACAGATACGCAGTATTTT CASSLWTSGRFTDTQYF
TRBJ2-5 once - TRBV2 TGTGCCAGCAGTGGGCGGGACCGGACCCAGTACTTC CASSGRDRTQYF
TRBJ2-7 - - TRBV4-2 TGTGCCAGCAGCCAAGAGCTTTCTACCTACGAGCAGTACTTC CASSQELSTYEQYF
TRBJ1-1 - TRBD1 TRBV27 TGTGCCAGCAGTTTATGGGCTAGACAGGGGGGGAACACTGAAGCTTTCTTT CASSLWARQGGNTEAFF
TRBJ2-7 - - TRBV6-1 TGTGCCAGCAGTGAACAGGGGTACGAGCAGTACTTC CASSEQGYEQYF
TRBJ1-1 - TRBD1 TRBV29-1 TGCAGCGCACGGACAGGCCGGTACACTGAAGCTTTCTTT CSARTGRYTEAFF
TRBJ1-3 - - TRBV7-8 TGTGCCAGCAGCTTAGACAGGCCGGGCTCTGGAAACACCATATATTTT CASSLDRPGSGNTIYF
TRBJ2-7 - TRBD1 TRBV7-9 TGTGCCAGCAGCTTACAACCGGGACAGGGGACTTACGAGCAGTACTTC CASSLQPGQGTYEQYF
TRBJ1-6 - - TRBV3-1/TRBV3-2 TGTGCCAGCAGCCAAAGACACAGCTCCTATAATTCACCCCTCCACTTT CASSQRHSSYNSPLHF
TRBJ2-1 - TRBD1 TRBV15 TGTGCCACCAGCCGCGGACAGGGACCCTACAATGAGCAGTTCTTC CATSRGQGPYNEQFF
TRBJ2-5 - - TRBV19 TGTGCCAGTAGTATAGCCGGGGCAGGGGCGGAGACCCAGTACTTC CASSIAGAGAETQYF
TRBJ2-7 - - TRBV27 TGTGCCAGCAGTTTATCGGCTAGCTACGAGCAGTACTTC CASSLSASYEQYF
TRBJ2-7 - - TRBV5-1 TGCGCCAGCAGCTTGGGGCAGGGAGGCGAGCAGTACTTC CASSLGQGGEQYF
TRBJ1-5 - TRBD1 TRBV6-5 TGTGCCAGCAGTTCAACAGGGGAGTTCAATCAGCCCCAGCATTTT CASSSTGEFNQPQHF